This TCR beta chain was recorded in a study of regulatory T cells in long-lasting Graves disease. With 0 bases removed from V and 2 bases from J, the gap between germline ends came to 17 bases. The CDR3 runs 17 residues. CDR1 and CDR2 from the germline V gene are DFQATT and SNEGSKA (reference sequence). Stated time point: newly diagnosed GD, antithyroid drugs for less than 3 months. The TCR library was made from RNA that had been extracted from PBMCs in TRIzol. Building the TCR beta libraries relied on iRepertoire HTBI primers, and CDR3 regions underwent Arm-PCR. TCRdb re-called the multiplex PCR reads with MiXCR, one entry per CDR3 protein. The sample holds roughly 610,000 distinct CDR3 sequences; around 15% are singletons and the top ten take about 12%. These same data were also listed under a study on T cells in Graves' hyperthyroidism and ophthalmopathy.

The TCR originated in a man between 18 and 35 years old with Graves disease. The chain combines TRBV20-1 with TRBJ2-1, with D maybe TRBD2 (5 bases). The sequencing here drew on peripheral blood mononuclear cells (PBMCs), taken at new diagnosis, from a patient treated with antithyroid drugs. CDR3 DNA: TGCAGTGCTAGAGATCCGGGATTGGGTAGGCCCTACAATGAGCAGTTCTTC. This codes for CSARDPGLGRPYNEQFF.